The present T cell receptor (beta chain) was sequenced within a study of blood T cells in healthy people across ages. Findings and limits, study-wide: In older individuals, TCR beta diversity per million T cells was lower, falling roughly linearly with age. Higher naive T cell percentage went strongly together with higher TCR beta diversity.

Per the germline V gene, CDR1 is LNHNV and CDR2 is YYDKDF (reference sequence). CDR3 length: 16 residues. Trimming stripped 0 bases from V and 0 bases from J, with 11 bases between. A second PCR, run for roughly 7 to 11 cycles, used a sample-barcoded 5' primer plus a J-beta primer mix. Each single sample gave us at least 2.5 million CDR3-containing paired-end reads. TCRdb redid the calling of the 5' RACE reads with MiXCR, one entry per CDR3 protein. The table records approximately 790,000 distinct CDR3 sequences, 62% of them present only once. Samples each had at least 5 micrograms of total RNA extracted. Regarding this clonotype: Antigen specificity is unknown.

The chain links TRBV15 to TRBJ1-2; D remains unclear. Sequenced sample: blood. This receptor was taken from a man aged 25 to 45 in good health. The CDR3 region has the DNA TGTGCCACCAGCAGAGATTCGGCGGAAGCTAACTATGGCTACACCTTC. This encodes CATSRDSAEANYGYTF.